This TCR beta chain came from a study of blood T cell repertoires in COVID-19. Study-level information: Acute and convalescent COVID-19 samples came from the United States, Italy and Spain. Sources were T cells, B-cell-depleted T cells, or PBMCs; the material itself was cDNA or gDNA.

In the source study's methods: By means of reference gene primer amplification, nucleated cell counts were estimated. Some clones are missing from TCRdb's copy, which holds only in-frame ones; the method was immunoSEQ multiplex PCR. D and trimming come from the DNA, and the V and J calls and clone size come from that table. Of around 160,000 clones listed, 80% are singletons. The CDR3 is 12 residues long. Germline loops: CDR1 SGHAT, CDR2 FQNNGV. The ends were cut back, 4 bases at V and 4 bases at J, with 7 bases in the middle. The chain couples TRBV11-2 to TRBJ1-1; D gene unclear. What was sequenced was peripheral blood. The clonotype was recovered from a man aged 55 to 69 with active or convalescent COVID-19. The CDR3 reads CASSSSGTEAFF. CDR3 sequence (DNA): TGTGCCAGCAGCTCCAGTGGCACTGAAGCTTTCTTT.